The table lists the clone carrying this TCR beta chain with many counts. Its target is not known. From 5'RACE with constant-segment primers came TCR alpha and TCR beta cDNA libraries that carried sample barcodes and UMIs. TCRdb re-called the 5' RACE reads with MiXCR, one entry per CDR3 protein. The repertoire holds roughly 600,000 distinct CDR3 sequences, about 20% seen once, with around 13% in the top ten. This sample was included in a study of T-cell memory formation after mild COVID-19. Study-wide results and limits: Memory sampled before infection contained some responding clones, suggesting cross-reactive memory joined.

Trimming removed 4 bases at V and 13 bases at J, with 17 bases between. The length of the CDR3 is 12 residues. Germline assignment: CDR1 SGDLS and CDR2 YYNGEE. This clonotype originated in an adult woman who had mild COVID-19 (a few samples of this study predate the infection). Cell type and time point are not known. Sequences were obtained from PBMCs or a T cell subset sorted from them (not recorded which). The gene calls are TRBV9 and TRBJ1-2; no clear D gene. The CDR3 protein is CASSPALFIPTF. For the CDR3, the DNA is TGTGCCAGCAGCCCTGCCCTATTCATACCCACCTTC.